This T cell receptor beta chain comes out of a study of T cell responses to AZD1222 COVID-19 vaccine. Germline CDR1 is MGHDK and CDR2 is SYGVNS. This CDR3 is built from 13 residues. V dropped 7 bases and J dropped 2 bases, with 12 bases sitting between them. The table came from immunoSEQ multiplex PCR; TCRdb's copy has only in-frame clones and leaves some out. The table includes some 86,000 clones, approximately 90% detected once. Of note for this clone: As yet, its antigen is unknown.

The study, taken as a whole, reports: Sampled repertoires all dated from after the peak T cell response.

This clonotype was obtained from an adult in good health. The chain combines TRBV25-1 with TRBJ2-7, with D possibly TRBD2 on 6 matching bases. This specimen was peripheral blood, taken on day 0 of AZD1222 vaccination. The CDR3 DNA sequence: TGTGCCAGCACCCCGGGGGAAGCCTACGAGCAGTACTTC. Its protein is CASTPGEAYEQYF.